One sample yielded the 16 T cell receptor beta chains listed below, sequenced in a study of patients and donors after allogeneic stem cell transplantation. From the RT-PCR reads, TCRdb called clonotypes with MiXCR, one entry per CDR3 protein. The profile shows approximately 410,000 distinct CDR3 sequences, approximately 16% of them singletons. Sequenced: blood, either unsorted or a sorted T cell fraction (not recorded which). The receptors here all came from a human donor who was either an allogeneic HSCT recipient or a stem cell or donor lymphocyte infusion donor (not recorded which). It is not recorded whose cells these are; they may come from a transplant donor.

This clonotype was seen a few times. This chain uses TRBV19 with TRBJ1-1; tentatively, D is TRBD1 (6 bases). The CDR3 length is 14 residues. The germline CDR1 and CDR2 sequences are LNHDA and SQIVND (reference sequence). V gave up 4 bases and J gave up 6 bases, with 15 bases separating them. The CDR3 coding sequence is TGTGCCAGTAGTACTCAGTTGGGGGCTTCTGAAGCTTTCTTT. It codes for CASSTQLGASEAFF. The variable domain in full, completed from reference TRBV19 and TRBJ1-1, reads DGGITQSPKYLFRKEGQNVTLSCEQNLNHDAMYWYRQDPGQGLRLIYYSQIVNDFQKGDIAEGYSVSREKKESFPLTVTSAQKNPTAFYLCASSTQLGASEAFFGQGTRLTVV.

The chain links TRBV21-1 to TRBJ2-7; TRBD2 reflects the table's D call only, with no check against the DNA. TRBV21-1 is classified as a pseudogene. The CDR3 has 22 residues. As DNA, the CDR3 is TGTGCCAGCAGCAAATATGGACGGGTGGGGATCCGAAAAAGAGAGGGGCCTTACGAGCAGTACTTC. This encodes CASSKYGRVGIRKREGPYEQYF.

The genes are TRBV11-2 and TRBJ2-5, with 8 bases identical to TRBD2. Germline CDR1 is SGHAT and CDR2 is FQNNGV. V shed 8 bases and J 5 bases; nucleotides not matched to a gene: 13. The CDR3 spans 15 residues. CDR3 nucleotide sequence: TGTGCCAGCCGGTCGGGAGCGGGAGCGTTGGAGACCCAGTACTTC. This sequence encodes CASRSGAGALETQYF.

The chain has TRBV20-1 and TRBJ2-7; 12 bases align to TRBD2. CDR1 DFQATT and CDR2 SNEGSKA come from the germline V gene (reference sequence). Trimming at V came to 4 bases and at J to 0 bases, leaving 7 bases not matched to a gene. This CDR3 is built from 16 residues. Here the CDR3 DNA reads TGCAGTGCTACGGGACTAGCGGGTCGGAGCTCCTACGAGCAGTACTTC. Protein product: CSATGLAGRSSYEQYF.

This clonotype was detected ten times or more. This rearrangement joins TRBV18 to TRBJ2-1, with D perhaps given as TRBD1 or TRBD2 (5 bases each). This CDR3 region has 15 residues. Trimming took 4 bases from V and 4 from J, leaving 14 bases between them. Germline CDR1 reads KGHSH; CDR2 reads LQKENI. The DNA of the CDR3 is TGTGCCAGCTCACACCGGGACCGCGCATACAATGAGCAGTTCTTC. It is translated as CASSHRDRAYNEQFF.

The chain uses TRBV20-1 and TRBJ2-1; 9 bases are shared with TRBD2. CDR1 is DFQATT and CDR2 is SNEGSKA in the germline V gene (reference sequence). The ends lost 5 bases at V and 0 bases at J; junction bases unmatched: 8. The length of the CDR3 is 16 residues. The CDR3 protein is CSARSVSGGSYNEQFF. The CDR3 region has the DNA TGCAGTGCTCGATCGGTTAGCGGGGGCTCCTACAATGAGCAGTTCTTC.

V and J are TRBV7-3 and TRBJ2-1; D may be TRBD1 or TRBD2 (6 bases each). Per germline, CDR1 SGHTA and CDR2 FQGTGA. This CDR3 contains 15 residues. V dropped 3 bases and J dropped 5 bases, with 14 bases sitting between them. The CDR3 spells CASSFRGGGNNEQFF. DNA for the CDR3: TGTGCCAGCAGCTTCCGTGGAGGGGGAAACAATGAGCAGTTCTTC.

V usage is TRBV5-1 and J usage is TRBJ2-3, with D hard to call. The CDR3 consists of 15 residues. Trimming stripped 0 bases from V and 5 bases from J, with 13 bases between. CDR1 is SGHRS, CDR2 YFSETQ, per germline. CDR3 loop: CASSLGRVAGDTQYF. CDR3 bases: TGCGCCAGCAGCTTGGGAAGGGTGGCAGGAGATACGCAGTATTTT.

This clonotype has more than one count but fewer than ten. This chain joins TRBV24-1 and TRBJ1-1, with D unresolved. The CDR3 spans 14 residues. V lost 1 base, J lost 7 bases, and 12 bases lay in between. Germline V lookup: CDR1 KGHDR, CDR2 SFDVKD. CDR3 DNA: TGTGCCACCAGTGATTTTGCGGACGGGCGTGAAGCTTTCTTT. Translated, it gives CATSDFADGREAFF.

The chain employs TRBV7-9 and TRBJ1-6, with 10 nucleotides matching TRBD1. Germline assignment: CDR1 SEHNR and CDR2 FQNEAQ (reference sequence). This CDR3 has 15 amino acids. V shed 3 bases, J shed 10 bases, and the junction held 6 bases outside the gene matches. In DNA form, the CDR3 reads TGTGCCAGCAGCTTGGGTGACAGGGGGCCATCACCCCTCCACTTT. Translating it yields CASSLGDRGPSPLHF.

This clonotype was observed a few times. The CDR3 DNA follows: TGTGCCAGCAGCCCACCCAGCAGGGGAAGGACCACTGAAGCTTTCTTT. It codes for CASSPPSRGRTTEAFF. The J gene is TRBJ1-1, the V gene TRBV7-9, with TRBD1 as a possible D gene (6 bases). CDR1 and CDR2 from the germline V gene are SEHNR and FQNEAQ (reference sequence). The CDR3 is 16 residues long. Trimming removed 5 bases from V and 4 bases from J, with 20 bases in between.

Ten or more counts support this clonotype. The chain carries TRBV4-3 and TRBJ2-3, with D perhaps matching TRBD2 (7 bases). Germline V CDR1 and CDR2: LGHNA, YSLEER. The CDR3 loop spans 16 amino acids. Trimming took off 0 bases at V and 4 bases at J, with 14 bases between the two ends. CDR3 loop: CASSQEGGGAADTQYF. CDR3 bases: TGCGCCAGCAGCCAAGAAGGAGGGGGGGCCGCAGATACGCAGTATTTT.

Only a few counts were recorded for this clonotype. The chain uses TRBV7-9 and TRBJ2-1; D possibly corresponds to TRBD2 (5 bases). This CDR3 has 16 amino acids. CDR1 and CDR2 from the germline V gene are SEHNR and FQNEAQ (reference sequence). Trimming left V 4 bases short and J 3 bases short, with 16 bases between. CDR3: CASSWVGRHFYNEQFF. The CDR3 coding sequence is TGTGCCAGCAGCTGGGTGGGGAGACACTTCTACAATGAGCAGTTCTTC. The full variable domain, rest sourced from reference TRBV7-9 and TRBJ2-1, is DTGVSQNPRHKITKRGQNVTFRCDPISEHNRLYWYRQTLGQGPEFLTYFQNEAQLEKSRLLSDRFSAERPKGSFSTLEIQRTEQGDSAMYLCASSWVGRHFYNEQFFGPGTRLTVL.

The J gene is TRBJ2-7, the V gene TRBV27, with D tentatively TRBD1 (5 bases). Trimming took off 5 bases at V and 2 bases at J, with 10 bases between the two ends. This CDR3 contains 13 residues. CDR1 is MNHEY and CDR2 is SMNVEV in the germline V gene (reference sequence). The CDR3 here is CASSLSQAYEQYF. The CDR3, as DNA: TGTGCCAGCAGTCTCTCACAGGCCTACGAGCAGTACTTC.

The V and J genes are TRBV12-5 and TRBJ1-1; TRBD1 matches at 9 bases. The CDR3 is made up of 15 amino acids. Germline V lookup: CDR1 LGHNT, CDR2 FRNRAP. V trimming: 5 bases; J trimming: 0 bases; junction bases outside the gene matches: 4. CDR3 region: CASGTRTGVNTEAFF. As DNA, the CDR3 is TGTGCTAGTGGTACTCGGACAGGGGTGAACACTGAAGCTTTCTTT.

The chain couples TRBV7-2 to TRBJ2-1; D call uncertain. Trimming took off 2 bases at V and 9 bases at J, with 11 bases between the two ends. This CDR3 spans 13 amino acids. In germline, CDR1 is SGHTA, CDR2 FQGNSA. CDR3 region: CASSLSPTTEQFF. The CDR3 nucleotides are TGTGCCAGCAGCTTAAGCCCAACTACTGAGCAGTTCTTC.